The clone carrying this T cell receptor (beta chain) was counted ten times or more. CDR1 and CDR2 (germline): LNHNV, YYDKDF (reference sequence). This CDR3 has 14 amino acids. V dropped 0 bases and J dropped 1 base, with 6 bases sitting between them. Sample time point: longitudinal time-point 1 (baseline). Unsorted libraries were prepared from 2 million PBMCs held at -80 C. Synthesis of cDNA used 5'RACE (with 10-nucleotide random UMIs). In TCRdb, the 5' RACE reads were re-called with MiXCR into one record per CDR3 protein. Among about 60,000 distinct CDR3 sequences listed, over 8.5% were seen once. This sample stems from a study of neurological immune-mediated disorders.

The origin of this receptor is a male donor with HTLV-1-associated myelopathy (HAM/TSP). J is TRBJ1-1 and V is TRBV15; D is unclear. Sequencing used PBMCs. The DNA of the CDR3 is TGTGCCACCAGCAGAGATCTAACGAACACTGAAGCTTTCTTT. Translation: CATSRDLTNTEAFF.